The 24 T cell receptor beta chains presented below share a single source sample, sequenced in a study of blood T cell repertoires in COVID-19. Some clones are missing from TCRdb's copy, which holds only in-frame ones; the method was immunoSEQ multiplex PCR. In the table there are roughly 220,000 clones, around 81% of which are singletons. What was sequenced was peripheral blood. The receptors here all came from a woman in her twenties or thirties who had recovered from COVID-19.

This clone was seen only a few times. The chain has TRBV3-1 (or the pseudogene TRBV3-2) and TRBJ2-7, with 10 bases identical to TRBD1. J was trimmed by 2 bases and V by 0 bases; bases with no gene match: 4. Germline V gene sequence: CDR1 LGHDT, CDR2 YNNKEL (reference sequence). The CDR3 length is 16 residues. The CDR3 sequence is CASSQDRTGGAYEQYF. The CDR3 coding sequence is TGTGCCAGCAGCCAAGATCGGACAGGGGGGGCCTACGAGCAGTACTTC.

This clone was recorded once. The chain recombines TRBV7-9 with TRBJ1-2, with 9 bases lining up with TRBD1. This CDR3 is 15 amino acids long. V trimming: 6 bases; J trimming: 4 bases; junction bases outside the gene matches: 9. Germline CDR1 SEHNR, CDR2 FQNEAQ (reference sequence). CDR3 in amino acids: CASSYVGQGLYGYTF. The CDR3 region has the DNA TGTGCCAGCAGTTACGTCGGACAGGGGCTCTATGGCTACACCTTC.

Only one count was recorded for this clone. The V gene is TRBV18, the J gene TRBJ2-3, with a weak D call TRBD2 (6 bases). Trimming removed 4 bases at V and 3 bases at J, with 11 bases between. CDR1 KGHSH and CDR2 LQKENI come from the germline V gene. The CDR3 covers 14 residues. The CDR3: CASSLSAGTDTQYF. CDR3 DNA: TGTGCCAGCTCACTGTCTGCGGGAACAGATACGCAGTATTTT.

This clone was seen a single time. V is TRBV5-1 and J is TRBJ2-1, with D possibly TRBD2 on 7 matching bases. The CDR3 consists of 16 residues. Germline V gives CDR1 SGHRS, CDR2 YFSETQ. V was shortened by 0 bases and J by 3 bases, with 13 bases between the two germline ends. The CDR3 DNA reads as TGCGCCAGCAGCTTGGCCGGGGGGCTACTCTACAATGAGCAGTTCTTC. Its translation is CASSLAGGLLYNEQFF.

This clone has only one observation. The chain uses TRBV2 and TRBJ2-2, with TRBD1 identical over 7 bases. The CDR3 loop spans 13 amino acids. Germline CDR1 reads SNHLY; CDR2 reads FYNNEI. After removal of 6 bases from V and 6 bases from J, the junction contained 4 bases not matched to a gene. CDR3 DNA sequence: TGTGCCAGCAGGGATCAGGGGGCCGGGGAGCTGTTTTTT. It codes for CASRDQGAGELFF. Variable domain in full (rest from reference TRBV2 and TRBJ2-2): EPEVTQTPSHQVTQMGQEVILRCVPISNHLYFYWYRQILGQKVEFLVSFYNNEISEKSEIFDDQFSVERPDGSNFTLKIRSTKLEDSAMYFCASRDQGAGELFFGEGSRLTVL.

The chain joins TRBV15 to TRBJ1-1; D ambiguous. The CDR3 runs 13 residues. Per the germline V gene, CDR1 is LNHNV and CDR2 is YYDKDF (reference sequence). Trimming shortened V by 6 bases and J by 1 base, and 9 bases separated the two germline ends. The CDR3 DNA reads TGTGCCACCAGAGAGGAGGGGAACACTGAAGCTTTCTTT. Its protein product is CATREEGNTEAFF. The variable domain in full, with the rest retrieved from reference TRBV15 and TRBJ1-1, is DAMVIQNPRYQVTQFGKPVTLSCSQTLNHNVMYWYQQKSSQAPKLLFHYYDKDFNNEADTPDNFQSRRPNTSFCFLDIRSPGLGDTAMYLCATREEGNTEAFFGQGTRLTVV.

The rearrangement uses TRBV19 and TRBJ1-2; a weak D match, TRBD1 (6 bases). Germline CDR1 is LNHDA and CDR2 is SQIVND (reference sequence). V was cut by 7 bases and J by 8 bases, with 11 bases left in between. This CDR3 region has 11 residues. CDR3 loop: CASTGGAGYTF. In DNA, the CDR3 is TGTGCCAGTACTGGGGGCGCGGGCTACACCTTC.

Here the CDR3 DNA reads TGTGCCAGCAGTTTAGGGGGAGGGATGAGCAATCAGCCCCAGCATTTT. This encodes CASSLGGGMSNQPQHF. The chain couples TRBV28 to TRBJ1-5; perhaps TRBD1 as D (5 bases). The CDR3 extends over 16 amino acids. Germline V gene lookup returns CDR1 MDHEN and CDR2 SYDVKM. Trimming cost V 2 bases and J 1 base, with 12 bases left between them.

The rearrangement joins TRBV6-6 to TRBJ1-2, with 7 bases lining up with TRBD1. The V segment lost 4 bases and the J segment 8 bases; nucleotides outside the gene matches: 10. This CDR3 region has 14 residues. The germline V gene has CDR1 MNHNY and CDR2 SVGAGI (reference sequence). CDR3 coding DNA: TGTGCCAGCAGTTCCAGTGACAGGGAAGGGGGCTACACCTTC. It translates to CASSSSDREGGYTF.

The rearrangement uses TRBV30 and TRBJ1-3; 10 nucleotides agree with TRBD1. The germline gives CDR1 GTSNPN, CDR2 SVGIG (reference sequence). The ends lost 5 bases at V and 2 bases at J; junction bases unmatched: 12. This CDR3 is 17 amino acids long. In DNA form, the CDR3 reads TGTGCCTGGGGCAAGAAACCCGGGACAGGGGCTGGAAACACCATATATTTT. Translation gives CAWGKKPGTGAGNTIYF.

The chain recombines TRBV9 with TRBJ2-3; TRBD2 matches at 7 bases. The CDR3 spans 17 residues. V dropped 4 bases and J dropped 2; count of bases not matched to a gene: 13. Germline CDR1 reads SGDLS; CDR2 reads YYNGEE. As DNA, the CDR3 is TGTGCCAGCAGCCCCCCGGGAGGACGGGCGGACACAGATACGCAGTATTTT. Translation gives CASSPPGGRADTDTQYF. The variable domain in full, with the rest retrieved from reference TRBV9 and TRBJ2-3, is DSGVTQTPKHLITATGQRVTLRCSPRSGDLSVYWYQQSLDQGLQFLIQYYNGEERAKGNILERFSAQQFPDLHSELNLSSLELGDSALYFCASSPPGGRADTDTQYFGPGTRLTVL.

J is TRBJ2-5 and V is TRBV11-2, with D tentatively TRBD2 (5 bases). Between the trimmed V and J ends, which lost 5 bases and 10 bases, there was a span of 14 bases. Germline V gives CDR1 SGHAT, CDR2 FQNNGV. The CDR3 spans 12 residues. The CDR3, as DNA: TGTGCCAGCAGCCCTCTCGGAGGTTTCCAGTACTTC. It yields the protein CASSPLGGFQYF. Together with reference TRBV11-2 and TRBJ2-5, the CDR3 gives the full variable domain: EAGVAQSPRYKIIEKRQSVAFWCNPISGHATLYWYQQILGQGPKLLIQFQNNGVVDDSQLPKDRFSAERLKGVDSTLKIQPAKLEDSAVYLCASSPLGGFQYFGPGTRLLVL.

The chain couples TRBV3-1 (or the pseudogene TRBV3-2) to TRBJ1-2; TRBD1 is a possible D gene (6 bases). CDR3 size: 13 residues. Germline CDR1 and CDR2: LGHDT and YNNKEL (reference sequence). V was pared by 1 base and J by 4 bases, with 7 bases between. CDR3 nucleotide sequence: TGTGCCAGCAGCCAAGGACAGGTCTATGGCTACACCTTC. Protein product: CASSQGQVYGYTF.

The V and J genes are TRBV5-6 and TRBJ2-7; D perhaps matches TRBD2 (5 bases). The CDR3 contains 15 residues. The V end lost 5 bases, the J end lost 4 bases, and 19 bases lay between the germline ends. Germline CDR1 reads SGHDT; CDR2 reads YYEEEE. The CDR3 sequence: CASSSREIQFYEQYF. The DNA of the CDR3 is TGTGCCAGCAGTTCGAGGGAGATCCAGTTTTACGAGCAGTACTTC.

The chain is built from TRBV2 and TRBJ2-5; 9 bases map to TRBD1. There are 16 residues in the CDR3. CDR1 and CDR2 from the germline V gene are SNHLY and FYNNEI. The junction had 6 bases not matched to a gene; V was cut back by 3 bases and J by 1 base. CDR3 DNA sequence: TGTGCCAGCAGTGATTGGACAGGGGATTTCCAAGAGACCCAGTACTTC. The encoded protein is CASSDWTGDFQETQYF. The full variable domain, its missing parts supplied by reference TRBV2 and TRBJ2-5, is EPEVTQTPSHQVTQMGQEVILRCVPISNHLYFYWYRQILGQKVEFLVSFYNNEISEKSEIFDDQFSVERPDGSNFTLKIRSTKLEDSAMYFCASSDWTGDFQETQYFGPGTRLLVL.

This sequence joins TRBV6-6 and TRBJ2-7, with D tentatively TRBD1 (6 bases). CDR1 is MNHNY, CDR2 SVGAGI, per germline (reference sequence). V gave up 4 bases and J gave up 2 bases, with 12 bases separating them. CDR3 length equals 14 residues. For the CDR3, the DNA is TGTGCCAGCAGTTCCGGGACACCGACCTACGAGCAGTACTTC. Translating it yields CASSSGTPTYEQYF.

The chain recombines TRBV5-6 with TRBJ1-3; 7 bases are shared with TRBD1. Germline trimming cut 0 bases from V and 4 bases from J; bases unmatched to any gene: 4. CDR1 SGHDT and CDR2 YYEEEE come from the germline V gene. This CDR3 spans 15 amino acids. In DNA, the CDR3 is TGTGCCAGCAGCTTGGACAGGGGAACGGGAAACACCATATATTTT. Protein product: CASSLDRGTGNTIYF.

The rearrangement uses TRBV6-5 and TRBJ1-6; possibly TRBD1 for D (5 bases). The length of the CDR3 is 15 residues. The V end lost 8 bases, the J end lost 5 bases, and 16 bases lay between the germline ends. The germline V gene encodes CDR1 MNHEY and CDR2 SVGAGI. The CDR3 region has the DNA TGTGCCAGCGCCCCGCGTGGGGGGAATAATTCACCCCTCCACTTT. It translates to CASAPRGGNNSPLHF.

The chain couples TRBV18 to TRBJ2-3; a possible D gene is TRBD2 (6 bases). Germline loops: CDR1 KGHSH, CDR2 LQKENI. The CDR3 has 14 residues. V was trimmed by 0 bases and J by 7 bases, leaving 11 bases between them. The CDR3 DNA reads as TGTGCCAGCTCACCACCGACTAGTCGGAATACGCAGTATTTT. It encodes CASSPPTSRNTQYF. Based on the CDR3 plus reference TRBV18 and TRBJ2-3, the full variable domain is NAGVMQNPRHLVRRRGQEARLRCSPMKGHSHVYWYRQLPEEGLKFMVYLQKENIIDESGMPKERFSAEFPKEGPSILRIQQVVRGDSAAYFCASSPPTSRNTQYFGPGTRLTVL.

The chain has TRBV7-2 and TRBJ2-7; 15 bases are shared with TRBD2. Trimming removed 4 bases from V and 6 bases from J; junction bases left unmatched: 10. This CDR3 region has 17 residues. CDR1 and CDR2 from the germline V gene are SGHTA and FQGNSA. CDR3: CASSWTSGRGRILEQYF. CDR3 DNA: TGTGCCAGCAGCTGGACTAGCGGGAGGGGCCGGATTCTCGAGCAGTACTTC.

V and J are TRBV7-9 and TRBJ2-1; 7 bases fit TRBD1. In germline, CDR1 is SEHNR, CDR2 FQNEAQ (reference sequence). Trimming cost V 5 bases and J 8 bases; bases outside gene matches: 6. This CDR3 has 13 amino acids. The CDR3 DNA sequence: TGTGCCAGCAGCAACAGGGGAAGGGATGAGCAGTTCTTC. Protein sequence: CASSNRGRDEQFF.

This chain connects TRBV12-3 or TRBV12-4 to TRBJ1-3; D unresolved. This CDR3 region has 13 residues. V was cut by 8 bases and J by 4 bases, with 12 bases left in between. The CDR3 DNA follows: TGTGCCAGCCTTGACGTGCGGGGAAACACCATATATTTT. Amino acid sequence: CASLDVRGNTIYF.

The chain has TRBV28 and TRBJ1-2, with 7 bases fitting TRBD1. The CDR3 extends over 14 amino acids. The V and J ends lost 4 bases and 5 bases, in that order; junction bases with no gene match: 7. CDR1 MDHEN and CDR2 SYDVKM come from the germline V gene. This CDR3 reads CASSSGGGRYGYTF. The CDR3 DNA reads as TGTGCCAGCAGTTCAGGAGGGGGCAGGTATGGCTACACCTTC.

This clone came up a few times. The chain couples TRBV28 to TRBJ2-7; TRBD1 matches 7 bases. The CDR3 loop spans 11 amino acids. CDR1 and CDR2 from the germline V gene are MDHEN and SYDVKM. J was trimmed by 12 bases and V by 5 bases; bases with no gene match: 7. The CDR3 loop reads CASSPRTGAYF. CDR3 coding DNA: TGTGCCAGCAGTCCAAGGACAGGCGCGTACTTC.